The T cell receptor (beta chain) described here comes from a study of T cell repertoires in cytomegalovirus infection. On the study more broadly: Both CMV infection and a matching HLA type were indicated by public TCR beta signatures.

The CDR3 totals 14 residues. With V trimmed by 6 bases and J by 5 bases, 6 bases remained unmatched. In TCRdb, the reads were re-called with MiXCR into one record per CDR3 protein. Among 250,000 to 400,000 distinct CDR3 sequences, roughly 25% were seen once, and the ten largest hold roughly 13%. The sample holds many counts of this clonotype. The antigen is unknown. The rearrangement uses TRBV12-3 or TRBV12-4 and TRBJ1-5; 8 positions agree with TRBD1. This TCR derives from a human donor in good health (CMV status not recorded). Some clones in this sample may be carry-over from other donors' samples. The sample consisted of cultured PBMCs, taken from culture after CMV antigen stimulation. In nucleotides, the CDR3 is TGTGCCAGCAGGCGCGGACAGGGTGATCAGCCCCAGCATTTT. This sequence encodes CASRRGQGDQPQHF.